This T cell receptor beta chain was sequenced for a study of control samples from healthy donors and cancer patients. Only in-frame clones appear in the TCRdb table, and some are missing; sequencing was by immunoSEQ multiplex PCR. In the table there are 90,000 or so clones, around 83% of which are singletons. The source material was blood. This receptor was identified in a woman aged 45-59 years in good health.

The CDR3 sequence: CSASSSRGTQYF. CDR3 bases: TGCAGTGCAAGTTCATCCCGGGGGACCCAGTACTTC. The chain uses TRBV20-1 and TRBJ2-5; tentatively, D is TRBD2 (5 bases). Germline-derived CDR1 and CDR2 are DFQATT and SNEGSKA (reference sequence). Trimming removed 6 bases from V and 7 bases from J, with 15 bases in between. CDR3 length: 12 amino acids.